This T cell receptor beta chain was sequenced during a study of shared clonotypes between healthy human individuals. Whole-study findings and limits: The sampled material consisted only of blood, and tissue repertoires are likely to differ. Memory subsets generally showed lower estimated richness than naive subsets.

This CDR3 has 17 residues. Germline CDR1 SGHAT, CDR2 FQNNGV. V gave up 5 bases and J gave up 2 bases; unmatched junction bases: 10. Profiling relied on immunoSEQ multiplex PCR, and the TCRdb table lists in-frame clones only, not all of them. This sample has some 2,100,000 clones, with under 97% found just once. About this clone itself: Its antigen is unidentified.

What was sequenced was naive CD4+ T cells sorted from blood. Specified subset: CD45RA+ positively selected. This receptor was identified in a man aged 18-30 years in good health. The chain couples TRBV11-2 to TRBJ1-4, with 8 bases aligning to TRBD1. The chain's CDR3 is CASSRTGSGSTNEKLFF. The CDR3 DNA reads TGTGCCAGCAGCCGGACAGGGAGTGGGTCGACTAATGAAAAACTGTTTTTT.